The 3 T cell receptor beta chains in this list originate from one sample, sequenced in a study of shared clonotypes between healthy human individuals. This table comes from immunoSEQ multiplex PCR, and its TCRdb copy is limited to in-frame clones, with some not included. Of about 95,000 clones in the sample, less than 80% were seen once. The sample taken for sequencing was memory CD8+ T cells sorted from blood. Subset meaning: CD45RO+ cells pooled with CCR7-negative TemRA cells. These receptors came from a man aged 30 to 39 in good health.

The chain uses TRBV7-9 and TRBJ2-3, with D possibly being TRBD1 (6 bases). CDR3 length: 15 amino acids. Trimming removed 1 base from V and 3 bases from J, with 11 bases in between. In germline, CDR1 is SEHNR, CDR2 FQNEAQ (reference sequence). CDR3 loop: CASSLGTAKTDTQYF. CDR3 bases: TGTGCCAGCAGCTTAGGGACAGCTAAGACAGATACGCAGTATTTT.

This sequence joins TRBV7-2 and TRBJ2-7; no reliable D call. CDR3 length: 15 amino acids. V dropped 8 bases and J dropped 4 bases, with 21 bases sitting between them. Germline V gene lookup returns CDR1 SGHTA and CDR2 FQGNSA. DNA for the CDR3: TGTGCCAGCCCCATAGAGGAAGGACCACCTTACGAGCAGTACTTC. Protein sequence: CASPIEEGPPYEQYF.

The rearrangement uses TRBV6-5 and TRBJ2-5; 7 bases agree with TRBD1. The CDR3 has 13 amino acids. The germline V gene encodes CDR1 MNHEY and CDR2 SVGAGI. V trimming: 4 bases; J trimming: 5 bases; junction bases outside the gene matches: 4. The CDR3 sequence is CASSSGQFETQYF. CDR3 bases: TGTGCCAGCAGTTCGGGACAGTTTGAGACCCAGTACTTC.